Below, 20 T cell receptor beta chains from the same sample are listed, as sequenced in a study of control samples from healthy donors and cancer patients. Libraries were prepared by immunoSEQ multiplex PCR; TCRdb keeps only in-frame clonotypes and omits some of them. Among some 200,000 clones listed, roughly nine tenths were seen once. The sequenced material came from blood. These receptors were taken from a woman aged 25 to 39 in good health.

This clone was counted a single time. The V and J genes are TRBV4-2 and TRBJ2-3; 9 bases line up with TRBD2. The CDR3 totals 15 residues. The ends lost 4 bases at V and 2 bases at J; junction bases unmatched: 4. Germline values: CDR1 LGHNA, CDR2 YNFKEQ. As DNA, the CDR3 is TGTGCCAGCAGCCGTAGCGGGAGTGCCACAGATACGCAGTATTTT. This codes for CASSRSGSATDTQYF.

J is TRBJ1-3 and V is TRBV3-1 (or the pseudogene TRBV3-2); possible D gene TRBD1, 5 bases. The CDR3 has 15 residues. Trimming removed 4 bases from V and 0 bases from J, with 10 bases in between. Per the germline V gene, CDR1 is LGHDT and CDR2 is YNNKEL (reference sequence). The CDR3 nucleotides read TGTGCCAGCAGCCGACAGCCTTACTCTGGAAACACCATATATTTT. This codes for CASSRQPYSGNTIYF.

The genes are TRBV2 and TRBJ2-4, with D maybe TRBD1 (6 bases). Trimming left V 4 bases short and J 0 bases short, with 10 bases between. The germline V gene has CDR1 SNHLY and CDR2 FYNNEI. This CDR3 comprises 15 residues. DNA for the CDR3: TGTGCCAGCAGTGGGGGACACGTAGCCAAAAACATTCAGTACTTC. This gives the protein CASSGGHVAKNIQYF.

The chain combines TRBV7-3 with TRBJ1-1, with no clear D. Looked up from germline, CDR1 is SGHTA and CDR2 is FQGTGA. CDR3 length: 14 amino acids. The V gene lost 2 bases and the J gene lost 1 base, with 8 bases spanning the gap. In nucleotides, the CDR3 is TGTGCCAGCAGCTTATTAGCTGAGAACACTGAAGCTTTCTTT. It yields the protein CASSLLAENTEAFF.

This chain links TRBV7-2 with TRBJ1-5, with 7 positions matching TRBD1. Germline-derived CDR1 and CDR2 are SGHTA and FQGNSA. Trimming cost V 4 bases and J 6 bases; bases outside gene matches: 3. The CDR3 loop spans 13 amino acids. The CDR3 region has the DNA TGTGCCAGCAGCTCCGACAGGGTTCAGCCCCAGCATTTT. It yields the protein CASSSDRVQPQHF.

J is TRBJ2-7 and V is TRBV11-3; 7 bases agree with TRBD1. The CDR3 contains 15 residues. V shed 3 bases and J 2 bases; nucleotides not matched to a gene: 7. Germline assignment: CDR1 SGHNT and CDR2 YENEEA. CDR3 loop: CASSFKPGQTYEQYF. CDR3 bases: TGTGCCAGCAGCTTTAAACCGGGACAGACCTACGAGCAGTACTTC.

This rearrangement joins TRBV19 to TRBJ1-1; D unresolved. Germline V CDR1 and CDR2: LNHDA, SQIVND (reference sequence). Trimming left V 1 base short and J 0 bases short, with 12 bases between. The CDR3 has 16 residues. CDR3 sequence reads: CASSIGAESMNTEAFF. The DNA of the CDR3 is TGTGCCAGTAGTATAGGGGCGGAATCCATGAACACTGAAGCTTTCTTT.

This clone was observed once. This chain connects TRBV9 to TRBJ2-5, with D uncertain. The germline gives CDR1 SGDLS, CDR2 YYNGEE. The CDR3 covers 12 residues. Trimming stripped 1 base from V and 3 bases from J, with 4 bases between. The CDR3 loop is CASSVNEETQYF. The CDR3 region has the DNA TGTGCCAGCAGCGTAAACGAAGAGACCCAGTACTTC.

The V and J genes are TRBV7-6 and TRBJ2-1; no firm D call. The germline V and J ends were trimmed by 3 bases and 5 bases, with 8 bases remaining between them. The length of the CDR3 is 13 residues. From germline, CDR1 is SGHVS and CDR2 FNYEAQ. The CDR3 bases are TGTGCCAGCAGCTTCTTAAGGGACAATGAGCAGTTCTTC. It encodes CASSFLRDNEQFF.

The chain combines TRBV27 with TRBJ1-2, with 7 bases matching TRBD1. CDR3 length: 15 amino acids. V was clipped by 4 bases and J by 2 bases; unmatched bases: 7. CDR1 is MNHEY, CDR2 SMNVEV, per germline (reference sequence). CDR3: CASSYTQGTNYGYTF. CDR3 DNA sequence: TGTGCCAGCAGTTACACACAGGGGACAAACTATGGCTACACCTTC.

The rearrangement uses TRBV5-4 and TRBJ2-7; D remains ambiguous. Trimming took 0 bases from V and 0 from J, leaving 4 bases between them. Germline V gives CDR1 SGHNT, CDR2 YYREEE (reference sequence). The CDR3 covers 13 residues. The CDR3 sequence: CASSLEGSYEQYF. Here the CDR3 DNA reads TGTGCCAGCAGCTTGGAGGGCTCCTACGAGCAGTACTTC.

This chain links TRBV24-1 with TRBJ2-1; the match to TRBD2 covers 7 bases. Trimming cost V 2 bases and J 7 bases; bases outside gene matches: 10. The CDR3 is made up of 16 amino acids. The germline V gene encodes CDR1 KGHDR and CDR2 SFDVKD. The CDR3, as DNA: TGTGCCACCAGTGATTCCATCGCGGGAGAGGGGAATGAGCAGTTCTTC. Its protein is CATSDSIAGEGNEQFF.

The DNA for the CDR3 is TGTGCCAGCAGCCAAGACAGGGACCTCTATGGCTACACCTTC. Its protein product is CASSQDRDLYGYTF. The V gene is TRBV3-1 (or the pseudogene TRBV3-2), the J gene TRBJ1-2; the D gene is possibly TRBD1 (5 bases). Trimming shortened V by 0 bases and J by 4 bases, and 9 bases separated the two germline ends. Germline V gives CDR1 LGHDT, CDR2 YNNKEL (reference sequence). This CDR3 has 14 amino acids.

The genes are TRBV5-5 and TRBJ2-3, with 15 bases identical to TRBD2. The V segment lost 3 bases and the J segment 4 bases; nucleotides outside the gene matches: 3. CDR3 length equals 16 residues. Germline CDR1 and CDR2: SGHKS and YYEKEE (reference sequence). The CDR3 here is CASSSGLAGGADTQYF. The CDR3 DNA follows: TGTGCCAGCAGCTCGGGACTAGCGGGAGGAGCAGATACGCAGTATTTT. The variable domain in full, with the rest retrieved from reference TRBV5-5 and TRBJ2-3, is DAGVTQSPTHLIKTRGQQVTLRCSPISGHKSVSWYQQVLGQGPQFIFQYYEKEERGRGNFPDRFSARQFPNYSSELNVNALLLGDSALYLCASSSGLAGGADTQYFGPGTRLTVL.

The chain links TRBV4-3 to TRBJ2-1, with 14 bases lining up with TRBD2. Looked up from germline, CDR1 is LGHNA and CDR2 is YSLEER. This CDR3 has 18 amino acids. The V segment lost 1 base and the J segment 3 bases; nucleotides outside the gene matches: 5. The DNA of the CDR3 is TGCGCCAGCAGCCAAGGGGGGACTAGCGGGAGTGGCTACAATGAGCAGTTCTTC. This encodes CASSQGGTSGSGYNEQFF.

The rearrangement joins TRBV2 to TRBJ1-3; unclear D gene. This CDR3 contains 15 residues. Germline lookup yields CDR1 SNHLY and CDR2 FYNNEI. The V and J ends lost 8 bases and 0 bases respectively, with 14 bases between them. The CDR3 sequence is CASERTEHSGNTIYF. CDR3 coding DNA: TGTGCCAGCGAGAGGACGGAACACTCTGGAAACACCATATATTTT. The full variable domain, its missing parts supplied by reference TRBV2 and TRBJ1-3, is EPEVTQTPSHQVTQMGQEVILRCVPISNHLYFYWYRQILGQKVEFLVSFYNNEISEKSEIFDDQFSVERPDGSNFTLKIRSTKLEDSAMYFCASERTEHSGNTIYFGEGSWLTVV.

The rearrangement links TRBV2 to TRBJ1-5; 9 bases are a match to TRBD1. The germline V gene encodes CDR1 SNHLY and CDR2 FYNNEI. This CDR3 is built from 13 residues. The ends lost 6 bases at V and 5 bases at J; junction bases unmatched: 2. As DNA, the CDR3 is TGTGCCAGCAGGGGGGACAGGGATCAGCCCCAGCATTTT. It yields the protein CASRGDRDQPQHF.

The chain is built from TRBV5-1 and TRBJ1-6; TRBD1 matches 12 bases. CDR1 is SGHRS, CDR2 YFSETQ, per germline. This CDR3 comprises 15 residues. The J segment lost 10 bases and the V segment lost 4 bases, leaving 6 bases of the junction unmatched. CDR3 amino acids: CASSRDRGHRSPLHF. DNA of the CDR3: TGCGCCAGCAGCCGGGACAGGGGGCATCGGTCACCCCTCCACTTT.

V is TRBV11-3 and J is TRBJ2-2; D is unresolved. Germline-derived CDR1 and CDR2 are SGHNT and YENEEA. V lost 3 bases and J lost 0, with 5 bases in between. CDR3 length: 14 amino acids. The CDR3 DNA is TGTGCCAGCAGCTTTCGGACGAACACCGGGGAGCTGTTTTTT. Translated: CASSFRTNTGELFF.

V is TRBV12-5 and J is TRBJ1-5; 8 bases match TRBD1. V was clipped by 6 bases and J by 0 bases; unmatched bases: 4. The length of the CDR3 is 15 residues. CDR1 is LGHNT, CDR2 FRNRAP, per germline. CDR3 in amino acids: CASGRGQGSNQPQHF. The CDR3 nucleotides are TGTGCTAGTGGCCGAGGACAGGGTAGCAATCAGCCCCAGCATTTT.